This T cell receptor beta chain was sequenced in a study of T cells in Graves' hyperthyroidism and ophthalmopathy. The CDR3 is 14 amino acids. Germline V CDR1 and CDR2: SEHNR, FQNEAQ (reference sequence). V lost 4 bases and J lost 3; bases outside the gene matches: 3. Regions amplified from RNA transcripts were the TCR beta CDR3 regions. HTBI primers were employed in a first-round RT-PCR of the TCR CDR3. TCRdb used MiXCR to reprocess the multiplex PCR reads, holding one entry per CDR3 protein. The sample contains approximately 330,000 distinct CDR3 sequences, around 15% of which appear only once. This sequence was found in a woman in her 40s with Graves' ophthalmopathy. V usage is TRBV7-9 and J usage is TRBJ2-5, with 9 nucleotides matching TRBD2. Sequenced sample: blood. CDR3 coding DNA: TGTGCCAGCAGCTACAAGCGGGAGGAAGAGACCCAGTACTTC. This translates into CASSYKREEETQYF.